The entry below gives a single T cell receptor (beta chain) sequence along with its context. Its antigen is as yet unknown. Construction of the TCR beta libraries employed iRepertoire HTBI primers in conjunction with Arm-PCR of CDR3 regions. TCRdb independently ran MiXCR on the multiplex PCR reads; one entry per CDR3 protein. This table holds approximately 270,000 distinct CDR3 sequences, 15% to 20% found once. Time point given: newly diagnosed GD, antithyroid drugs for less than 3 months. PBMCs were the source of the RNA used for TCR sequencing. The CDR3 spans 16 residues. The germline CDR1 and CDR2 sequences are SGHNT and YENEEA. V gave up 0 bases and J gave up 5 bases; unmatched junction bases: 5. The data are from a study of regulatory T cells in long-lasting Graves disease. The wider study: Newly diagnosed Graves' patients had taken antithyroid drugs under 3 months.

The study's findings and limits: Persistent disease preferred TRBV28, TRBJ1-2 and TRBJ2-5.

These data also featured in a second study, about T cells in Graves' hyperthyroidism and ophthalmopathy. This second study notes: The HTBI set primed first-round TCR CDR3 RT-PCR. Model output signaled ophthalmopathy a median roughly 6.1 months ahead of onset.

This chain joins TRBV11-3 and TRBJ2-4; the match to TRBD2 covers 9 bases. Source: peripheral blood mononuclear cells (PBMCs), taken at new diagnosis, from a patient treated with antithyroid drugs. This receptor was identified in a woman in her thirties with Graves disease. The CDR3 region is CASSLDLASGENIQYF. The CDR3 DNA is TGTGCCAGCAGCTTAGATCTGGCTAGCGGGGAAAACATTCAGTACTTC. The whole variable domain, filled in from reference TRBV11-3 and TRBJ2-4, reads EAGVVQSPRYKIIEKKQPVAFWCNPISGHNTLYWYLQNLGQGPELLIRYENEEAVDDSQLPKDRFSAERLKGVDSTLKIQPAELGDSAVYLCASSLDLASGENIQYFGAGTRLSVL.